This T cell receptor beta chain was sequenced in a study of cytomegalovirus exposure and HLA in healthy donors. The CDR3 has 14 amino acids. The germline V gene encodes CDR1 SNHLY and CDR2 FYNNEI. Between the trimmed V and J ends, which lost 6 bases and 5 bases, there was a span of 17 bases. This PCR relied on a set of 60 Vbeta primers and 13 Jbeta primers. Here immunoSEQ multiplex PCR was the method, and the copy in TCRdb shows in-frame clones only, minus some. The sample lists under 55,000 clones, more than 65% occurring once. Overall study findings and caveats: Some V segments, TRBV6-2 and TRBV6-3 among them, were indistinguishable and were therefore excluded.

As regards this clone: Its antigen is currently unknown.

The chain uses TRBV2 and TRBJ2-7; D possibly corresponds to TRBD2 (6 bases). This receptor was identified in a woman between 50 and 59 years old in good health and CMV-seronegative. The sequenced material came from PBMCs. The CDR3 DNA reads TGTGCCAGCAGGAGACTAGTCACAAGCGACGAGCAGTACTTC. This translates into CASRRLVTSDEQYF.